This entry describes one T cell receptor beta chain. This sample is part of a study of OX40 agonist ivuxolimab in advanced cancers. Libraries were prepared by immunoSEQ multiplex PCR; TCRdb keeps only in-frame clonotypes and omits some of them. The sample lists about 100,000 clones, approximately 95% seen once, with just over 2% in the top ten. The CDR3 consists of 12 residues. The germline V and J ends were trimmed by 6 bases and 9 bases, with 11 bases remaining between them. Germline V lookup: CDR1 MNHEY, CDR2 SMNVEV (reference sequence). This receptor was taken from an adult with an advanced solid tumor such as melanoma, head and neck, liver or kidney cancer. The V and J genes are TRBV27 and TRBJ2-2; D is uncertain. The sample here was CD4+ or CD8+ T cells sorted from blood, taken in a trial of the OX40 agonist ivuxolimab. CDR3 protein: CASRGPRWELFF. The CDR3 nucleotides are TGTGCCAGCAGGGGTCCAAGGTGGGAGCTGTTTTTT.